This T cell receptor beta chain was observed in a study of T cell clones after liver transplantation. Across the whole study: Subjects received no induction therapy and standard immunosuppression until randomization at 12-24 months post-transplant. Samples came pre-transplant, pre-randomization before withdrawal, and post-randomization after withdrawal ended. Notes on the study in general: Post-transplant, graft-donor-reactive CD4 TCRbeta sequences in blood dropped significantly in most of the 8 subjects. In two subjects, few donor cells limited the measurable donor-reactive repertoire.

Profiling relied on immunoSEQ multiplex PCR, and the TCRdb table lists in-frame clones only, not all of them. Of about 100,000 clones in the sample, 82% were seen once. Germline V gene sequence: CDR1 SNHLY, CDR2 FYNNEI. V was shortened by 7 bases and J by 3 bases, with 12 bases between the two germline ends. CDR3 length equals 14 residues. With regard to this clone: Antigen specificity is unknown.

The sequence was obtained from a human donor who received a liver transplant. Source: CD4+ T cells from blood, taken before liver transplant. The chain carries TRBV2 and TRBJ1-4; weak D call: TRBD1 (5 bases). Here the CDR3 DNA reads TGTGCCAGCATCCGACAGCGGGCTAATGAAAAACTGTTTTTT. Residues: CASIRQRANEKLFF.